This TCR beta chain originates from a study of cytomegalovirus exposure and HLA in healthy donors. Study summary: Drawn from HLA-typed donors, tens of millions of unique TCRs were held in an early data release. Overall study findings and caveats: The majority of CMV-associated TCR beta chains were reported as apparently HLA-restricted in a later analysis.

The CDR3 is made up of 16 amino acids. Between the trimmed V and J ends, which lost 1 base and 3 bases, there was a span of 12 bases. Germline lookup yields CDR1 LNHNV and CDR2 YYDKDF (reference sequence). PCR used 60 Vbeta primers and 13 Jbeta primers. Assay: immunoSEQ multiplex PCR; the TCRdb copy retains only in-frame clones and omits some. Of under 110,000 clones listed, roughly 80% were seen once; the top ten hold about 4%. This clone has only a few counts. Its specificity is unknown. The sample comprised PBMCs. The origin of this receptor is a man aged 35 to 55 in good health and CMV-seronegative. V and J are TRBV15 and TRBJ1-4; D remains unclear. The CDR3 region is CATSRGGRVANEKLFF. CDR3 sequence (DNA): TGTGCCACCAGCAGAGGTGGGCGCGTGGCTAATGAAAAACTGTTTTTT.